These 10 T cell receptor beta chains were all obtained from the same sample, sequenced in a study of blood T cell repertoires in COVID-19 (TCRdb year 2020). The protocol used for the library was the immunoSEQ multiplex PCR assay. TCRdb's version of the immuneACCESS table is confined to in-frame rearrangements and falls short of the full clone set. An unresolved V gene accounts for under half of the shortfall where checked; the remainder is of unknown origin. For this sample the table gives roughly 200,000 clones, of which 70% to 90% were detected only once. Around a tenth of the sample comes from the top ten. The specimen sequenced was PBMCs or T cells enriched from blood (not recorded which). The source is a man between 40 and 49 years old who had recovered from COVID-19.

This chain links TRBV6-5 with TRBJ1-1; possibly TRBD1 for D (5 bases). Germline-derived CDR1 and CDR2 are MNHEY and SVGAGI. The CDR3 consists of 16 residues. The V gene lost 0 bases and the J gene lost 2 bases, with 13 bases spanning the gap. The DNA for the CDR3 is TGTGCCAGCAGTTACTCGGGTTTGACAGTCAACACTGAAGCTTTCTTT. Residues: CASSYSGLTVNTEAFF.

J is TRBJ2-7 and V is TRBV5-1, with 8 positions matching TRBD2. The length of the CDR3 is 18 residues. Trimming cost V 0 bases and J 3 bases; bases outside gene matches: 14. Per the germline V gene, CDR1 is SGHRS and CDR2 is YFSETQ. Here the CDR3 reads CASSLAPSGGTGGYEQYF. The CDR3 bases are TGCGCCAGCAGCTTGGCCCCCAGCGGGGGCACCGGGGGCTACGAGCAGTACTTC.

This clone was observed a few times. The V gene is TRBV3-1 (or the pseudogene TRBV3-2), the J gene TRBJ2-1; D unclear. CDR1 LGHDT and CDR2 YNNKEL come from the germline V gene (reference sequence). The V gene lost 0 bases and the J gene lost 10 bases, with 10 bases spanning the gap. This CDR3 is 13 amino acids long. The CDR3 DNA is TGTGCCAGCAGCCAAGACCCTCAGACAGAGCAGTTCTTC. Its protein product is CASSQDPQTEQFF.

This clone was observed a few times. This chain joins TRBV12-3 or TRBV12-4 and TRBJ2-3; a possible D gene is TRBD1 (5 bases). This CDR3 has 13 residues. V lost 5 bases to trimming and J lost 4 bases, with 10 bases between them. The DNA for the CDR3 is TGTGCCAGCAGTCCTGGGGCCCCAGATACGCAGTATTTT. Translation gives CASSPGAPDTQYF.

The chain combines TRBV2 with TRBJ1-2; D is unclear. The germline V and J ends were trimmed by 7 bases and 3 bases, with 12 bases remaining between them. Germline assignment: CDR1 SNHLY and CDR2 FYNNEI. The CDR3 extends over 13 amino acids. The CDR3 region has the DNA TGTGCCAGCAATCGGGGTTCGGACTATGGCTACACCTTC. It codes for CASNRGSDYGYTF. The full variable domain, in which reference TRBV2 and TRBJ1-2 provide the parts outside the CDR3, is EPEVTQTPSHQVTQMGQEVILRCVPISNHLYFYWYRQILGQKVEFLVSFYNNEISEKSEIFDDQFSVERPDGSNFTLKIRSTKLEDSAMYFCASNRGSDYGYTFGSGTRLTVV.

V gene TRBV5-1 combines with J gene TRBJ1-1; 7 positions match TRBD1. Unmatched junction bases numbered 7, after V lost 4 bases and J lost 1 base. The CDR3 length is 15 residues. Germline assignment: CDR1 SGHRS and CDR2 YFSETQ. In nucleotides, the CDR3 is TGCGCCAGCAGCATAAGGGACAGCCGGAACACTGAAGCTTTCTTT. Translated, it gives CASSIRDSRNTEAFF.

This clone appeared a few times. The genes are TRBV7-8 and TRBJ2-7, with a weak D call TRBD2 (5 bases). Germline V lookup: CDR1 SGHVS, CDR2 FQNEAQ. The ends were cut back, 1 base at V and 1 base at J, with 8 bases in the middle. The CDR3 is made up of 14 amino acids. The CDR3 region is CASSLGGPSYEQYF. The DNA for the CDR3 is TGTGCCAGCAGCTTAGGCGGGCCTTCCTACGAGCAGTACTTC.

The CDR3 protein is CASSQETSGSVDEQFF. The DNA of the CDR3 is TGTGCCAGCAGCCAAGAAACTAGCGGGAGTGTTGATGAGCAGTTCTTC. The gene calls are TRBV4-2 and TRBJ2-1, with TRBD2 matching 11 bases. Per germline, CDR1 LGHNA and CDR2 YNFKEQ. Trimming at V came to 0 bases and at J to 8 bases, leaving 6 bases not matched to a gene. The CDR3 consists of 16 residues.

V gene TRBV27 combines with J gene TRBJ1-1; D gene uncertain. This CDR3 comprises 16 residues. The V gene's germline CDR1 is MNHEY and CDR2 SMNVEV (reference sequence). V was pared by 5 bases and J by 1 base, with 17 bases between. CDR3 coding DNA: TGTGCCAGCAGTCCCATTTCTGGCAGGCGGAACACTGAAGCTTTCTTT. Its protein is CASSPISGRRNTEAFF.

This clone was counted only a few times. This chain links TRBV10-3 with TRBJ2-1, with 10 bases matching TRBD2. J gave up 6 bases and V 4 bases, and 6 bases lay outside the gene matches. The CDR3 covers 15 residues. CDR1 ENHRY and CDR2 SYGVKD come from the germline V gene. The CDR3 sequence: CAISGPTSGANEQFF. The CDR3 DNA is TGTGCCATCAGTGGACCCACTAGCGGGGCCAATGAGCAGTTCTTC.